This T cell receptor (beta chain) comes out of a study of T cells in Graves' hyperthyroidism and ophthalmopathy (dated by TCRdb to about 2019). For the study in its entirety: Peripheral blood samples were taken at initial diagnosis, before any treatment was given. Thyroid tissue and blood T-cell repertoires from more than 5 Graves' hyperthyroidism patients were also compared in the study. To identify distinguishing TCR V-J signatures, a discovery cohort of 100 or so patients was used, comprising 40 to 45 with Graves' ophthalmopathy and roughly 60 with stable Graves' hyperthyroidism. After sampling, hyperthyroidism patients received methimazole starting at 30 mg daily, and ophthalmopathy patients received high-dose intravenous methylprednisolone. Whether ophthalmopathy could be predicted prospectively was tested in an independent validation cohort made up of roughly 20 hyperthyroidism patients plus 17 patients who later progressed to ophthalmopathy. The 100 discovery patients were divided at random into training and test sets in a 7:3 ratio. TCR Vbeta CDR3 sequencing of 120 to 150 peripheral blood samples (about 45 ophthalmopathy, 75 or so hyperthyroidism and roughly 17 progressor patients) is reported in the paper.

Stable Graves' hyperthyroidism was defined as the absence of progression to ophthalmopathy over 18 months of follow-up. Hyperthyroidism patients were newly diagnosed, with disease duration under 2 months, and aged 18 to 65 years. Patients with uncontrolled infections, other autoimmune diseases, pregnancy or lactation were excluded. Diagnoses were based on clinical symptoms, serum thyroxine and TRAb, thyroid ultrasound and orbital computed tomography. PBMCs were isolated from more than 9 ml of fresh peripheral blood by Ficoll-Paque density gradient centrifugation. Total RNA was extracted with Trizol reagent, and quality was checked on an Agilent 2100 Bioanalyzer. The TCR beta CDR3 regions were amplified from the RNA transcripts. The TCR CDR3 was subjected to a first round of RT-PCR using the HTBI primer set and the Qiagen OneStep RT-PCR kit. A second multiplex PCR round built the libraries, followed by size selection and purification. Sequencing of the libraries was done on an Illumina HiSeq2000 using paired-end 100 bp reads. In the paper's pipeline: SOAPnuke was used to process the raw data, with reads discarded if the reads contained adapters or uncalled bases, had a mean Phred below 15, or lacked an exact constant-primer or identifier match. High-quality paired reads were merged with COPE v1.2.5, and unique nucleotide sequences were defined as clonotypes. Clonotypes were aligned to IMGT TRBV, TRBD and TRBJ reference segments using MiTCR v1.1. The analysis included only V-J combinations with a frequency above 0.0001, which together covered 99% to 99.2% of the repertoires. The TCS score was defined as the ratio of F50 (clonal expansion) to E x V (chaos), calculated using BLOSUM62-based TCRdist between CDR3 peptides within each V-J. Welch's t-statistics and random forest reduced several hundred V-J features to about 12, which were used in a naive Bayes classifier (R e1071). Clones were called with MiXCR by TCRdb after fastp trimmed the public reads at Q25, and only in-frame beta chains were retained. One record per CDR3 amino acid sequence lists the most common genes and DNA. It is TCRdb's table, rather than the study itself, that gives the V and J calls and clone size. This sample has under 700,000 distinct CDR3 sequences in its table, and over 15% of those were observed once. Of the sample, roughly 18% falls within the top ten clones.

Points the paper makes about the study in general: Sample size was not statistically predetermined, and investigators were not blinded to group allocation. In validation, progression to ophthalmopathy was predicted by the model with around 71% sensitivity and roughly 76% specificity, a median of 6.5 months before onset. A model built on a 13 V-J signature distinguished ophthalmopathy from stable hyperthyroidism, reaching about 89% sensitivity and 81.08% specificity in cross-validation and 80%/75% in testing. Most expanded thyroid clonotypes (frequency above 0.001) were also found in blood, which suggests that blood repertoires may mirror thyroid immune responses.

This clonotype was observed at least ten times. Its recognized antigen is unknown. No base-level quality is on record; no much larger clone is a single base apart. Source material: blood. The source of this sequence is a woman between 18 and 29 years old with Graves' hyperthyroidism.

The DNA reads as follows: TGTGCCAGCAGTTTATTCTACTTCGATCTGGGCCGCTTAGAGCAGTTCTTC. Protein translation: CASSLFYFDLGRLEQFF. The sequence is built from TRBV27 and TRBJ2-1, with the D gene not clear enough to name. The germline V gene (reference sequence) provides CDR1 MNHEY and CDR2 SMNVEV. Trimming costs V 1 base and J 10 bases, and their ends lie 23 bases apart. From its cysteine to its phenylalanine, the CDR3 spans 17 amino acids. Only the CDR3 DNA is retained, 51 bases long and in frame from the first base.